This T cell receptor beta chain was sequenced in a study of blood T cell repertoires in COVID-19 (dated by TCRdb to 2020 to 2021). Context from the whole study: Collaborator samples came from the United States, Italy and Spain and covered acute and convalescent phases of COVID-19. Deeply sampled blood TCRbeta repertoires from subjects exposed to, actively infected with, or recovered from COVID-19 were included in the dataset. The sample metadata nearly always contained a de-identified subject ID, COVID-19 status, age in years and sex. HLA class I and class II types, where available, came from metadata supplied by the sample provider rather than from assay-based typing. The prospective study material was composed of cDNA or gDNA derived from T cells, B-cell-depleted T cells, or PBMCs. Samples came from the ongoing ImmuneRACE study (first 160 participants) plus 1,254 subjects from 6 global collaborators. A freely available public database, intended as a resource for researchers studying the immune response to SARS-CoV-2, is where the repertoires were released.

Broad study findings and their caveats: The amount of clinical and demographic metadata varied by source and participant and was provided uncurated.

On this clone itself: No cognate antigen has been identified for it. Base quality data are lacking; no much larger clone is found one base away.

The collaborating institutions used their own protocols to collect whole blood in K2EDTA tubes. Collaborator samples were shipped for TCRbeta analysis as frozen whole blood, isolated PBMCs, or DNA extracted from either sample type. CDR1 and CDR2 were assigned from the germline V gene (reference sequence) as SGHNT and YYREEE. There are 17 amino acids in the CDR3, from cysteine to phenylalanine inclusive. Only the CDR3 DNA is retained, 51 bases long and in frame from the first base. V is cut back by 4 bases and J by 3 bases, with 8 bases in the junction unmatched. TCRbeta CDR3 regions were amplified from genomic DNA by means of the immunoSEQ Assay, a bias-controlled multiplex PCR. The source study handled its data this way. The number of nucleated cells in each sample was estimated from the amplification of reference gene primers within the assay. To quantify the absolute abundance of each unique TCRbeta CDR3 rearrangement, sequence reads were collapsed and filtered. For each sample, productive Simpson clonality was calculated as the square root of Simpson's diversity index over productive rearrangements. The table was pulled from immuneACCESS by TCRdb, which kept in-frame rearrangements only. Such tables lose some clones; where checked, under half of the loss comes from unresolved V genes, and the rest has no known cause. The V and J calls and clone size are taken from that table; D and trimming were inferred from the DNA. This sample is represented by 250,000 to 350,000 clones; 75% to 90% of them were singletons. The ten top clones hold roughly an eighth of the sample.

The clonotype comes from a woman in her fifties or sixties with acute or convalescent COVID-19. In this chain, TRBV5-4 is recombined with TRBJ2-5, with 14 bases in between that match TRBD2. The source material was peripheral blood. The CDR3: CASSPMKGLAGEETQYF. The DNA sequence follows: TGTGCCAGCAGCCCAATGAAGGGACTAGCGGGAGAAGAGACCCAGTACTTC.